The 9 T cell receptor beta chains reported below all come from one sample, sequenced in a study of shared clonotypes between healthy human individuals. Profiling relied on immunoSEQ multiplex PCR, and the TCRdb table lists in-frame clones only, not all of them. The sample includes some 1.4 million clones, around 95% of them seen just once. Sequencing was done on a sample of naive CD4+ T cells sorted from blood. Subset reported: CD45RA+ positively selected. The receptors shown here come from a man aged 25 to 45 in good health.

The chain carries TRBV7-9 and TRBJ2-3, with D hard to call. This CDR3 contains 12 residues. Germline V gene data show CDR1 as SEHNR and CDR2 as FQNEAQ (reference sequence). V was pared by 8 bases and J by 2 bases, with 8 bases between. In DNA, the CDR3 is TGTGCCAGCGCCAAGACCACAGATACGCAGTATTTT. Residues: CASAKTTDTQYF.

This clone was detected only once. The V call is TRBV5-1, the J call TRBJ2-1, with TRBD2 matching over 10 bases. The V segment lost 4 bases and the J segment 5 bases; nucleotides outside the gene matches: 9. The CDR3 has 16 residues. The germline V gene has CDR1 SGHRS and CDR2 YFSETQ. CDR3 protein: CASSVGLAGVHNEQFF. In nucleotides, the CDR3 is TGCGCCAGCAGCGTAGGTCTAGCGGGAGTTCACAATGAGCAGTTCTTC.

The V and J genes are TRBV11-2 and TRBJ2-7; 9 bases map to TRBD1. CDR1 and CDR2 (germline): SGHAT, FQNNGV. This CDR3 contains 15 residues. After removal of 5 bases from V and 0 bases from J, the junction contained 5 bases not matched to a gene. The CDR3 DNA is TGTGCCAGCAGCAACCGGGACAGGGCCTCCTACGAGCAGTACTTC. Its translation: CASSNRDRASYEQYF.

The J gene is TRBJ2-7, the V gene TRBV9; 8 positions agree with TRBD2. The CDR3 spans 17 residues. Trimming took 0 bases from V and 3 from J; bases not matched to a gene: 11. Germline CDR1 SGDLS, CDR2 YYNGEE. The CDR3 sequence is CASSVATGSGGYYEQYF. The CDR3 DNA sequence: TGTGCCAGCAGCGTAGCTACAGGCAGCGGGGGATACTACGAGCAGTACTTC.

This clone showed up just once. This chain connects TRBV10-1 to TRBJ2-1; 9 bases map to TRBD1. Germline-derived CDR1 and CDR2 are WNHNN and SYGVQD (reference sequence). The CDR3 runs to 16 residues. Trimming removed 4 bases from V and 4 bases from J; junction bases left unmatched: 8. This chain's CDR3 is CASSGSQGARYNEQFF. The DNA for the CDR3 is TGCGCCAGCAGTGGATCACAGGGGGCGCGTTACAATGAGCAGTTCTTC.

The chain combines TRBV4-3 with TRBJ1-5; TRBD1 is a possible D gene (5 bases). CDR3 length: 15 amino acids. Germline CDR1 reads LGHNA; CDR2 reads YSLEER. Trimming stripped 0 bases from V and 6 bases from J, with 12 bases between. The chain's CDR3 is CASSQDVWGGQPQHF. DNA of the CDR3: TGCGCCAGCAGCCAAGATGTTTGGGGCGGTCAGCCCCAGCATTTT.

V is TRBV29-1 and J is TRBJ2-6, with 13 nucleotides matching TRBD2. CDR1 SQVTM and CDR2 ANQGSEA come from the germline V gene. The junction had 8 bases not matched to a gene; V was cut back by 6 bases and J by 0 bases. This CDR3 is 18 amino acids long. The CDR3 loop is CSVTGTSGRASGANVLTF. CDR3 sequence (DNA): TGCAGCGTCACGGGTACTAGCGGGAGGGCCTCTGGGGCCAACGTCCTGACTTTC. Full variable domain (rest looked up from reference TRBV29-1 and TRBJ2-6): SAVISQKPSRDICQRGTSLTIQCQVDSQVTMMFWYRQQPGQSLTLIATANQGSEATYESGFVIDKFPISRPNLTFSTLTVSNMSPEDSSIYLCSVTGTSGRASGANVLTFGAGSRLTVL.

The chain links TRBV29-1 to TRBJ1-1; D call uncertain. This CDR3 region has 10 residues. Trimming took off 8 bases at V and 7 bases at J, with 11 bases between the two ends. Germline assignment: CDR1 SQVTM and CDR2 ANQGSEA. CDR3 in amino acids: CSPRRVEAFF. The CDR3 DNA reads TGCAGCCCTAGGAGGGTTGAAGCTTTCTTT.

The CDR3 protein is CASSLGRLAVYEQYF. CDR3 coding DNA: TGTGCCAGCAGCTTAGGGAGACTAGCGGTCTACGAGCAGTACTTC. The rearrangement uses TRBV7-2 and TRBJ2-7, with TRBD2 matching over 9 bases. J was trimmed by 3 bases and V by 1 base; bases with no gene match: 4. This CDR3 contains 15 residues. Germline loops: CDR1 SGHTA, CDR2 FQGNSA.